This T cell receptor beta chain was observed in a study of identical twins. The table lists this clonotype with a few counts. Its matching antigen is unknown. TCRdb ran MiXCR on the 5' RACE reads and lists one entry per CDR3 protein. This table has 690,000 or so distinct CDR3 sequences, over 8.5% appearing once. The germline V and J ends were trimmed by 1 base and 0 bases, with 7 bases remaining between them. The CDR3 runs 15 residues. The germline CDR1 and CDR2 sequences are MNHNS and SASEGT. Study-level results: Memory repertoires showed no such pattern, whereas abundant cord blood beta clonotypes carried fewer insertions.

The sample was also linked to a second study, of yellow fever vaccine responses in identical twins.

The sequence derives from a woman in her late teens or twenties in good health. Sample: PBMCs. The V call is TRBV6-1, the J call TRBJ2-4, with D uncertain. CDR3 coding DNA: TGTGCCAGCAGTGAAGTTGGGCTAGCCAAAAACATTCAGTACTTC. As protein: CASSEVGLAKNIQYF.